This T cell receptor (beta chain) was sequenced during a study of B cell selection in AIRE deficiency. Findings and limits, study-wide: Shared Treg sequences were biased toward short CDR3s with few non-templated nucleotide insertions. With only TCRbeta sequenced, less than 45% of shared healthy Treg sequences overlapped Tconv. Patient Tconv cells held roughly 33% of Treg sequences shared by healthy donors.

This CDR3 contains 11 residues. Germline CDR1 SGHKS, CDR2 YYEKEE (reference sequence). V was clipped by 4 bases and J by 8 bases, with 9 bases between them. Sequencing was performed with immunoSEQ multiplex PCR; in TCRdb, only in-frame clones are kept and a portion is missing. This table holds approximately 26,000 clones, roughly 90% found once. Of note for this clone: Its antigen is unknown.

Regulatory T cells were sorted as CD4+CD25hiCD127low/negative. Sequencing was carried out using CD4+CD25+ Tregs sorted from PBMCs. The chain recombines TRBV5-5 with TRBJ1-1; D is unresolved. This clonotype was obtained from a human donor in good health. CDR3 sequence reads: CASSGPREAFF. The DNA of the CDR3 is TGTGCCAGCAGCGGGCCGCGAGAAGCTTTCTTT. Together with reference TRBV5-5 and TRBJ1-1, the CDR3 gives the full variable domain: DAGVTQSPTHLIKTRGQQVTLRCSPISGHKSVSWYQQVLGQGPQFIFQYYEKEERGRGNFPDRFSARQFPNYSSELNVNALLLGDSALYLCASSGPREAFFGQGTRLTVV.